Below, 14 T cell receptor beta chains from the same sample are listed, as sequenced in a study of blood T cells in healthy people across ages. With a J-beta primer mix and a sample-barcoded 5' primer, a second PCR ran roughly 6 to 12 cycles. TCRdb reprocessed the 5' RACE reads via MiXCR and lists one record per CDR3 protein. The profile shows about 1.7 million distinct CDR3 sequences, roughly 28% of them singletons. The source material was blood. The receptors shown here come from a woman aged 25 to 39 in good health.

The genes are TRBV20-1 and TRBJ1-1; no firm D call. Germline assignment: CDR1 DFQATT and CDR2 SNEGSKA (reference sequence). The ends were cut back, 6 bases at V and 0 bases at J, with 11 bases in the middle. The CDR3 covers 13 residues. The CDR3 nucleotides are TGCAGTGCCTTCCGGGTCATGAACACTGAAGCTTTCTTT. This gives the protein CSAFRVMNTEAFF.

The CDR3 sequence: CASSWGLAGGQETQYF. The CDR3 region has the DNA TGTGCCAGCAGTTGGGGACTAGCGGGGGGACAAGAGACCCAGTACTTC. The rearrangement uses TRBV28 and TRBJ2-5; 15 positions agree with TRBD2. Germline CDR1 reads MDHEN; CDR2 reads SYDVKM. V was pared by 4 bases and J by 2 bases, with 2 bases of the junction left unmatched. The CDR3 covers 16 residues.

This clonotype was counted between two and nine times. The genes are TRBV18 and TRBJ2-1; TRBD1 agrees at 7 bases. Per the germline V gene, CDR1 is KGHSH and CDR2 is LQKENI. The CDR3 spans 19 residues. J gave up 7 bases and V 3 bases, and 21 bases lay outside the gene matches. The CDR3 bases are TGTGCCAGCTCACCCCCGAAAGGACAGGTCTACGACACACAGAATGAGCAGTTCTTC. It translates to CASSPPKGQVYDTQNEQFF.

This clonotype was detected a few times. A single base separates this from a much larger clone, so it may be a read error. The chain links TRBV5-1 to TRBJ1-2, with TRBD1 as a possible D gene (5 bases). The CDR3 sequence is 13 residues long. Germline V lookup: CDR1 SGHRS, CDR2 YFSETQ. The CDR3 sequence: CAGSLGPGDGYTF. The CDR3 bases are TGCGCCGGCAGCTTGGGCCCGGGGGATGGCTACACCTTC.

This clonotype has more than one count but fewer than ten. The genes are TRBV5-6 and TRBJ2-5; 9 bases map to TRBD1. Germline values: CDR1 SGHDT, CDR2 YYEEEE. Germline trimming cut 4 bases from V and 5 bases from J; bases unmatched to any gene: 6. The CDR3 contains 14 residues. The CDR3 is CASSPGTGFETQYF. The CDR3 bases are TGTGCCAGCAGCCCTGGGACAGGGTTCGAGACCCAGTACTTC.

The V call is TRBV20-1, the J call TRBJ2-1, with D possibly called TRBD1 or TRBD2 (6 bases each). Per the germline V gene, CDR1 is DFQATT and CDR2 is SNEGSKA (reference sequence). There are 13 residues in the CDR3. Trimming removed 2 bases from V and 2 bases from J, with 7 bases in between. CDR3 DNA sequence: TGCAGTGCTAGAAGGGGGGCCTACAATGAGCAGTTCTTC. This sequence encodes CSARRGAYNEQFF.

This clonotype was counted a few times. The chain joins TRBV6-5 to TRBJ1-1; D gene unclear. CDR1 is MNHEY and CDR2 is SVGAGI in the germline V gene. Trimming took 5 bases from V and 10 from J, leaving 17 bases between them. This CDR3 spans 13 amino acids. CDR3 sequence: CASSRVRKNSAFF. In DNA form, the CDR3 reads TGTGCCAGCAGTAGGGTACGGAAGAACTCAGCTTTCTTT.

V usage is TRBV10-3 and J usage is TRBJ1-2; D is perhaps TRBD1 (6 bases). Germline CDR1 reads ENHRY; CDR2 reads SYGVKD. V dropped 10 bases and J dropped 6 bases, with 18 bases sitting between them. This CDR3 contains 13 residues. CDR3 nucleotides: TGTGCCACCGTTCAAGTTGGGGGCCATGGCTACACCTTC. Its protein product is CATVQVGGHGYTF.

The gene calls are TRBV14 and TRBJ1-2; D uncertain. CDR1 and CDR2 from the germline V gene are SGHDN and FVKESK. V lost 4 bases, J lost 8 bases, and 17 bases lay in between. CDR3 size: 14 residues. In nucleotides, the CDR3 is TGTGCCAGCAGCCCTCGGAGTAGGGTACGCGGCTACACCTTC. It yields the protein CASSPRSRVRGYTF.

This clonotype appeared a few times. The chain is built from TRBV7-2 and TRBJ2-6; D is tentatively TRBD1 or TRBD2 (6 bases each). The CDR3 sequence is 14 residues long. Germline V gene data show CDR1 as SGHTA and CDR2 as FQGNSA. V was cut by 5 bases and J by 10 bases, with 15 bases left in between. The CDR3 nucleotides are TGTGCCAGCAGCCCAAAGGCGGGACATAACGTCCTGACTTTC. Translated: CASSPKAGHNVLTF.

This clonotype was picked up a small number of times. Its ends do not fully match the called genes, so a read error is possible. V gene TRBV12-3 or TRBV12-4 combines with J gene TRBJ2-1; D not certain. CDR3 size: 14 residues. For the CDR3, the DNA is TGTGCCTGCAGTTTTGGGCCCCGAAGTCATGAGCAGTTCTTC. Translating it yields CACSFGPRSHEQFF.

To note about this clonotype: A read error may explain this, as a much larger clone is one base away. This chain joins TRBV5-1 and TRBJ2-5; D is perhaps TRBD2 (5 bases). The last part of the DNA fits TRBJ2-7 better; the J call may be wrong. CDR3 length: 13 amino acids. Germline V gene data show CDR1 as SGHRS and CDR2 as YFSETQ. CDR3 nucleotides: TGCGCCAGCAGCTTGGACGGGATAGGCGAGCAGTACTTC. It is translated as CASSLDGIGEQYF.

As for this clonotype: Mismatch with germline at one junction end may stem from a read error. The chain links TRBV24-1 to TRBJ2-3; perhaps D is TRBD1 or TRBD2 (6 bases each). The CDR3 totals 14 residues. Germline CDR1 and CDR2: KGHDR and SFDVKD. This CDR3 is CATSEGGGTDTRYF. As DNA, the CDR3 is TGTGCCACCAGTGAGGGGGGCGGCACAGATACGCGGTATTTT.

Here the CDR3 DNA reads TGTGCCACCAAGACTACTACAGGGGGTTTCCGCAATGAGCAGTTCTTC. Translated: CATKTTTGGFRNEQFF. This rearrangement joins TRBV7-2 to TRBJ2-1; TRBD1 matches at 8 bases. Germline V lookup: CDR1 SGHTA, CDR2 FQGNSA. V shed 10 bases, J shed 6 bases, and the junction held 17 bases outside the gene matches. This CDR3 has 16 amino acids.